These 5 T cell receptor beta chains originate from one sample sequenced in a study of shared clonotypes between healthy human individuals. This table comes from immunoSEQ multiplex PCR, and its TCRdb copy is limited to in-frame clones, with some not included. The sample consists of fewer than 1.8 million clones, approximately 98.5% of them appearing once. Sequencing used naive CD4+ T cells sorted from blood. The subset denotes: CD45RA+ positively selected. These receptors were collected from a man younger than 45 in good health.

This chain joins TRBV5-1 and TRBJ2-3, with 8 bases matching TRBD2. From germline, CDR1 is SGHRS and CDR2 YFSETQ. V dropped 1 base and J dropped 0; count of bases not matched to a gene: 4. The CDR3 contains 16 residues. DNA of the CDR3: TGCGCCAGCAGCTTGACTAGCGGTACTAGCACAGATACGCAGTATTTT. It encodes CASSLTSGTSTDTQYF.

The J gene is TRBJ1-1, the V gene TRBV28; TRBD1 is a possible D gene (6 bases). This CDR3 region has 16 residues. The V and J ends lost 5 bases and 4 bases respectively, with 20 bases between them. Looked up from germline, CDR1 is MDHEN and CDR2 is SYDVKM. This chain's CDR3 is CASSVTGPRVATEAFF. CDR3 bases: TGTGCCAGCAGTGTCACAGGGCCGCGGGTGGCCACTGAAGCTTTCTTT.

A note on this clone: Other DNA sequences in this specimen translate into the identical CDR3. In nucleotides, the CDR3 is TGTGCCAGCAGTTACTTGAGGGGCGAGCAGTACTTC. It encodes CASSYLRGEQYF. The chain is built from TRBV6-5 and TRBJ2-7; D might be TRBD1 or TRBD2, each matching 5 bases. V was trimmed by 1 base and J by 6 bases, leaving 7 bases between them. There are 12 residues in the CDR3. Germline V lookup: CDR1 MNHEY, CDR2 SVGAGI.

The rearrangement links TRBV21-1 to TRBJ2-3; the table's D call, TRBD2, has no DNA check behind it. TRBV21-1 is a pseudogene locus. The CDR3 spans 16 residues. CDR3 loop: CASSKAGGLAANTQYF. CDR3 bases: TGTGCCAGCAGCAAAGCGGGGGGACTAGCGGCAAATACGCAGTATTTT.

J is TRBJ2-7 and V is TRBV5-4, with D possibly called TRBD1 or TRBD2 (5 bases each). The germline CDR1 and CDR2 sequences are SGHNT and YYREEE (reference sequence). CDR3 length: 17 residues. V lost 1 base and J lost 6, with 23 bases in between. Here the CDR3 DNA reads TGTGCCAGCAGCTTGAGCTCTGGGGGAGTGGCCTTGGGCGAGCAGTACTTC. Translating gives CASSLSSGGVALGEQYF.